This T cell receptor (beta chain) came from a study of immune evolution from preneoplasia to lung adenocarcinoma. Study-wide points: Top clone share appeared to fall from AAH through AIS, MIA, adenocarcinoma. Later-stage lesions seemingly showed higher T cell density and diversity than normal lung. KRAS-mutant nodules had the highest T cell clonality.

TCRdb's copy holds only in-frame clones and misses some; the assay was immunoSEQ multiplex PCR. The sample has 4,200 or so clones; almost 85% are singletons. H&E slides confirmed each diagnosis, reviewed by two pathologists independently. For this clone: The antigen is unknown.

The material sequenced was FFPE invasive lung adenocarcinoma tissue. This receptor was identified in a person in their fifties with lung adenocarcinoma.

CDR3 nucleotides: TGTGCCAGCAGCTTACCTTCCGGGACAGGGCCTTTCGGCTACACCTTC. Translation gives CASSLPSGTGPFGYTF. This chain links TRBV7-9 with TRBJ1-2; 9 nucleotides agree with TRBD1. CDR1 is SEHNR and CDR2 is FQNEAQ in the germline V gene (reference sequence). J gave up 8 bases and V 2 bases, and 12 bases lay outside the gene matches. The CDR3 has 16 amino acids.